Listed below are T cell receptor beta chains from one sample, sequenced in a study of T-cell memory formation after mild COVID-19. TCRdb independently ran MiXCR on the 5' RACE reads; one entry per CDR3 protein. The sample carries about 340,000 distinct CDR3 sequences, 10% to 15% recorded once. Sample: PBMCs or a T cell subset sorted from them (not recorded which). The receptors shown here come from a man aged 18 to 30 who had mild COVID-19 (a few samples of this study predate the infection). Cell type and time point are not known. Each CDR3 is given with its conserved first and last residue. The order of the fields is D gene, clone size, V gene, J gene, CDR3 length, CDR3 DNA, CDR3 protein. A D gene is named only where the DNA matches it firmly. Clone size is shown for a subset of rows, as once, few, many or a class of expanded clone.

TRBD1,few,TRBV12-3/TRBV12-4,TRBJ1-1,13,TGTGCCAGCGGGGACAGGGTGGATCCTGAAGCTTTCTTT,CASGDRVDPEAFF
TRBD2,few,TRBV20-1,TRBJ2-1,18,TGCAGTGCTCATGGACTAGCGGGGGGAAAAATTACCTACAATGAGCAGTTCTTC,CSAHGLAGGKITYNEQFF
-,-,TRBV20-1,TRBJ1-1,13,TGCAGTGCTAGAGTATACAGGTACACTGAAGCTTTCTTT,CSARVYRYTEAFF
TRBD2,many,TRBV7-2,TRBJ2-1,17,TGTGCCAGCAGCGGCAGACTAGCGGGACCCTCCTACAATGAGCAGTTCTTC,CASSGRLAGPSYNEQFF
-,few,TRBV7-6,TRBJ2-3,15,TGTGCCAGCAGCTTAGTTACTAGCCGAACAGATACGCAGTATTTT,CASSLVTSRTDTQYF
-,-,TRBV25-1,TRBJ2-2,14,TGTGCCAGCGGGTATGACTGGAACACCGGGGAGCTGTTTTTT,CASGYDWNTGELFF
-,-,TRBV7-9,TRBJ1-4,16,TGTGCCAGCAGCTTAGCGGAGACGGTAACTAATGAAAAACTGTTTTTT,CASSLAETVTNEKLFF
-,-,TRBV27,TRBJ1-1,13,TGTGCCAGCAGTCTAAACACGAACACTGAAGCTTTCTTT,CASSLNTNTEAFF
TRBD1,few,TRBV20-1,TRBJ2-7,15,TGCAGTGCTAGAGTGACTGGACAGGGGAACTACGAGCAGTACTTC,CSARVTGQGNYEQYF
TRBD2,-,TRBV4-3,TRBJ2-7,14,TGCGCCAGCAGCCTCGGGGGGGGCACCTACGAGCAGTACTTC,CASSLGGGTYEQYF
-,few,TRBV5-1,TRBJ2-3,13,TGCGCCAGCAGCTTGGACCCGTTCGGTACGCAGTATTTT,CASSLDPFGTQYF
TRBD2,few,TRBV7-9,TRBJ2-3,15,TGTGCCAGCAGCACCAGACTAGCGGGGGCAGATACGCAGTATTTT,CASSTRLAGADTQYF
TRBD1,few,TRBV3-1,TRBJ1-2,14,TGTGCCAGCAGCCGACGGGACAGGGCAGACGGCTACACCTTC,CASSRRDRADGYTF
-,many,TRBV20-1,TRBJ2-3,14,TGCAGTGCTAGAGGTGTAAGGGCCACAGATACGCAGTATTTT,CSARGVRATDTQYF
TRBD2,few,TRBV5-1,TRBJ2-3,16,TGCGCCAGCAGCTCGGAAGGACGGGGGGAGGCAGATACGCAGTATTTT,CASSSEGRGEADTQYF
-,-,TRBV5-1,TRBJ2-7,15,TGCGCCAGCAGCTTGGGCGCCAGGGGATCCTACGAGCAGTACTTC,CASSLGARGSYEQYF
-,few,TRBV19,TRBJ2-2,15,TGTGCCAGTAGGGGGATCGGCCTGAACACCGGGGAGCTGTTTTTT,CASRGIGLNTGELFF
TRBD2,many,TRBV6-5,TRBJ2-1,16,TGTGCCAGCAGTTACTCCGCGGGGGGGCCCGCAAATGAGCAGTTCTTC,CASSYSAGGPANEQFF
-,-,TRBV12-3/TRBV12-4,TRBJ1-1,13,TGTGCCAGCAGTTTACGGGGACCGGTGGTAGCTTTCTTT,CASSLRGPVVAFF
-,-,TRBV28,TRBJ1-1,14,TGTGCCAGCAGTCGGGGGCTAATGAACACTGAAGCTTTCTTT,CASSRGLMNTEAFF
TRBD1,few,TRBV5-6,TRBJ1-5,18,TGTGCCAGCAGCTTGGGGACAGGGCTCTCGCTTAGCAATCAGCCCCAGCATTTT,CASSLGTGLSLSNQPQHF
-,many,TRBV7-6,TRBJ1-1,16,TGTGCCAGCAGCTTAGGGACAAGGATTGGGAATACTGAAGCTTTCTTT,CASSLGTRIGNTEAFF
-,few,TRBV6-5,TRBJ1-2,15,TGTGCCAGCATGCGAGACAGGAGTACTAACTATGGCTACACCTTC,CASMRDRSTNYGYTF
TRBD1,-,TRBV10-3,TRBJ2-5,16,TGTGCCATCAGTGAGCCAGGGACAGGGGTACAGGAGACCCAGTACTTC,CAISEPGTGVQETQYF
-,-,TRBV5-1,TRBJ2-1,14,TGCGCCAGCAAAGGCCAAGGGGTGGAAAATGAGCAGTTCTTC,CASKGQGVENEQFF
-,few,TRBV5-1,TRBJ2-3,15,TGCGCCAGCAGCTTGGTACCGCTGAGCACAGATACGCAGTATTTT,CASSLVPLSTDTQYF
-,many,TRBV5-1,TRBJ2-7,16,TGCGCCAGCAGCTTAGCCCCCCGCAGGGACCAGGACGAGCAGTACTTC,CASSLAPRRDQDEQYF
-,few,TRBV25-1,TRBJ1-1,14,TGTGCCAGCAGTCAGCTAGATGGGAACACTGAAGCTTTCTTT,CASSQLDGNTEAFF
-,few,TRBV2,TRBJ1-2,14,TGTGCCAGCAGTGGGCAGTGGAATAACTATGGCTACACCTTC,CASSGQWNNYGYTF
-,-,TRBV5-6,TRBJ2-5,14,TGTGCCAGCAGCTTGCCGCCGCTCCAAGAGACCCAGTACTTC,CASSLPPLQETQYF
-,-,TRBV4-3,TRBJ1-2,16,TGCGCCAGCAGCCAAGAGTCAGGGTCCTTTAACTATGGCTACACCTTC,CASSQESGSFNYGYTF
TRBD2,many,TRBV7-2,TRBJ2-5,15,TGTGCCAGCAGCTTACAGCGGGGGGTCCAAGAGACCCAGTACTTC,CASSLQRGVQETQYF
TRBD1,many,TRBV7-2,TRBJ1-2,14,TGTGCCAGCAGCTTAGGGACAGGGGACTATGGCTACACCTTC,CASSLGTGDYGYTF
TRBD1,many,TRBV5-1,TRBJ2-3,15,TGCGCCAGCAGCGCGGGACAGGTGTACACAGATACGCAGTATTTT,CASSAGQVYTDTQYF
TRBD1,-,TRBV7-2,TRBJ2-7,15,TGTGCCAGCAGCTACAGGACAGGGGAGCCCTACGAGCAGTACTTC,CASSYRTGEPYEQYF
TRBD2,-,TRBV4-1,TRBJ2-1,16,TGCGCCAGCAGCCAAGCGCTAGCGGGGGTAGGCAATGAGCAGTTCTTC,CASSQALAGVGNEQFF
-,-,TRBV6-6,TRBJ2-7,15,TGTGCCAGCAGGTCTAGGGGAGGCATTGGCAGCGAGCAGTACTTC,CASRSRGGIGSEQYF